This T cell receptor (beta chain) comes out of a study of OX40 agonist ivuxolimab in advanced cancers. Study overall: Ivuxolimab was administered intravenously to patients at 0.01 to 10 mg/kg every 2 weeks. Overall study findings and caveats: Clonal expansion was seen in CD4+ and CD8+ blood T cells by week 6 at 0.1 to 3.0 mg/kg. Expanded clones were, on average, more numerous in CD8+ T cells than in CD4+.

Libraries were prepared by immunoSEQ multiplex PCR; TCRdb keeps only in-frame clonotypes and omits some of them. Of some 39,000 clones detected, about 85% appear once; the ten largest clones hold around 4%. With respect to this clone: Its antigen remains unidentified.

V lost 7 bases to trimming and J lost 0 bases; unmatched junction nucleotides: 6. This CDR3 is built from 14 residues. Germline CDR1 is MNHNY and CDR2 is SVGAGI (reference sequence). Blood was sampled at baseline, cycle 4 day 1, and cycle 7 day 1. The clonotype originates from an adult with an advanced solid tumor such as melanoma, head and neck, liver or kidney cancer. The source material was CD4+ or CD8+ T cells sorted from blood, sampled in a trial of the OX40 agonist ivuxolimab. The chain is built from TRBV6-6 and TRBJ2-7; 7 nucleotides align to TRBD1. The CDR3 here is CASMKQGSSYEQYF. CDR3 DNA: TGTGCCAGCATGAAACAGGGGAGCTCCTACGAGCAGTACTTC.